This section outlines one T cell receptor beta chain sequence together with its context. Trimming removed 4 bases from V and 7 bases from J, with 11 bases in between. Germline V lookup: CDR1 LGHDT, CDR2 YNNKEL (reference sequence). This CDR3 is 12 amino acids long. The data are from a study of blood T cell repertoires in COVID-19. Repertoires were generated with immunoSEQ multiplex PCR, while TCRdb's copy carries only in-frame clones and drops some. The sample records more than 85,000 clones, about 88% being singletons. This TCR was sampled from an elderly woman with acute or convalescent COVID-19. Material for sequencing was peripheral blood. The chain couples TRBV3-1 (or the pseudogene TRBV3-2) to TRBJ2-7; D is unclear. The CDR3 bases are TGTGCCAGCAGCCTGAGAGGCACGGAGCAGTACTTC. Translated, it gives CASSLRGTEQYF.